The TCR beta chain under discussion was sequenced for a study of CD8 T cells in Susac syndrome. TCR beta from blood CD8+ and CD4+ T cells was sequenced. Negative magnetic isolation gave CD8+ and CD4+ cells; FACS enriched CD8+ TEMRA. With random hexamers, reverse transcription was performed on about 0.5 to 1 ug of RNA. TCRdb fed the immunoSEQ multiplex PCR reads into MiXCR, producing one record per CDR3 protein. The sample lists roughly 180,000 distinct CDR3 sequences; about 95% were seen once. The CDR3 is 17 amino acids. The germline V and J ends were trimmed by 0 bases and 7 bases, with 20 bases remaining between them. CDR1 is SGHDN and CDR2 is FVKESK in the germline V gene.

The TCR sequence derives from a human donor in good health. The V and J genes are TRBV14 and TRBJ2-3; D remains ambiguous. Sequencing input: CD4+ T cells from PBMCs. The CDR3 DNA reads TGTGCCAGCAGCCAAGAGTCGCCGGTACCACATATAAATACGCAGTATTTT. It translates to CASSQESPVPHINTQYF.